This TCR beta chain was obtained from a study of CD8 T cells in ankylosing spondylitis. Broader study findings: There was a TCR beta motif, made of several highly homologous variants, that appeared characteristic of ankylosing spondylitis blood.

CDR3 length equals 15 residues. V dropped 1 base and J dropped 5 bases, with 14 bases sitting between them. CDR1 and CDR2 from the germline V gene are MGHRA and YSYEKL. Each CDR3 protein gets one entry after TCRdb re-called the 5' RACE reads with MiXCR. Found here are about 340,000 distinct CDR3 sequences, roughly 20% of them singletons; the top ten hold approximately 14%. In regard to this clonotype: As yet, its antigen is unknown.

The receptor's source is a male donor with ankylosing spondylitis or in good health (not recorded which). Sequencing input: blood, either unsorted or a sorted T cell fraction (not recorded which). V and J are TRBV4-1 and TRBJ2-5; D might be TRBD1 or TRBD2, each matching 5 bases. The CDR3 region is CASSQGGGGVETQYF. The CDR3 coding sequence is TGCGCCAGCAGCCAAGGTGGGGGTGGAGTGGAGACCCAGTACTTC.